These T cell receptor beta chains were read from a single sample in a study of T-cell memory formation after mild COVID-19. TCRdb re-analysed the 5' RACE reads in MiXCR, keeping a single row per CDR3 protein. This sample has about 390,000 distinct CDR3 sequences, with about 21% found just once. Input material: PBMCs or a T cell subset sorted from them (not recorded which). These receptors all stem from an adult woman who had mild COVID-19 (a few samples of this study predate the infection). Cell type and time point are not known. CDR3s include the opening cysteine and the closing phenylalanine or tryptophan. Each record gives: clone size, J gene, D gene, V gene, CDR3 protein, CDR3 DNA. The D gene is left open where the match is weak. Not all rows give a size; the values are once, few, many and, for expanded clones, a class.

clone size: few
J gene: TRBJ2-7
D gene: -
V gene: TRBV12-3/TRBV12-4
CDR3 protein: CASSLLGAREQYF
CDR3 DNA: TGTGCCAGCAGTTTACTGGGGGCACGCGAGCAGTACTTC

clone size: -
J gene: TRBJ1-1
D gene: -
V gene: TRBV18
CDR3 protein: CASSREGFSTEAFF
CDR3 DNA: TGTGCCAGCTCAAGGGAGGGGTTTTCCACTGAAGCTTTCTTT

clone size: -
J gene: TRBJ2-7
D gene: TRBD2
V gene: TRBV4-3
CDR3 protein: CASSQEGPLAYGGNYEQYF
CDR3 DNA: TGCGCCAGCAGCCAAGAGGGGCCACTAGCGTACGGGGGAAACTACGAGCAGTACTTC

clone size: -
J gene: TRBJ2-7
D gene: -
V gene: TRBV4-2
CDR3 protein: CASSLAEAHEQYF
CDR3 DNA: TGTGCCAGCAGCCTTGCGGAAGCGCACGAGCAGTACTTC

clone size: -
J gene: TRBJ2-3
D gene: TRBD2
V gene: TRBV20-1
CDR3 protein: CSARLASGSSDTQYF
CDR3 DNA: TGCAGTGCTAGGCTGGCTAGCGGGAGTTCAGATACGCAGTATTTT

clone size: -
J gene: TRBJ2-1
D gene: -
V gene: TRBV7-2
CDR3 protein: CASSTGTGSSYNEQFF
CDR3 DNA: TGTGCCAGCAGCACCGGAACAGGTAGCTCCTACAATGAGCAGTTCTTC

clone size: -
J gene: TRBJ2-5
D gene: TRBD2
V gene: TRBV2
CDR3 protein: CASSVGLAGARETQYF
CDR3 DNA: TGTGCCAGCAGTGTAGGACTAGCGGGGGCAAGAGAGACCCAGTACTTC

clone size: few
J gene: TRBJ2-7
D gene: TRBD1
V gene: TRBV20-1
CDR3 protein: CSARDFEERLNRGPDPYEQYF
CDR3 DNA: TGCAGTGCTAGAGATTTCGAAGAGAGGCTTAACAGGGGCCCCGACCCCTACGAGCAGTACTTC

clone size: -
J gene: TRBJ2-7
D gene: -
V gene: TRBV11-1
CDR3 protein: CASSLGDPATYEQYF
CDR3 DNA: TGTGCCAGCAGCTTAGGTGACCCTGCCACCTACGAGCAGTACTTC

clone size: few
J gene: TRBJ2-5
D gene: TRBD2
V gene: TRBV4-3
CDR3 protein: CASSQDVEAGGGETQYF
CDR3 DNA: TGCGCCAGCAGCCAAGATGTTGAAGCGGGAGGAGGAGAGACCCAGTACTTC

clone size: few
J gene: TRBJ1-2
D gene: -
V gene: TRBV29-1
CDR3 protein: CSVSPGGGYGYTF
CDR3 DNA: TGCAGCGTTAGCCCGGGGGGAGGCTATGGCTACACCTTC

clone size: -
J gene: TRBJ1-5
D gene: TRBD1
V gene: TRBV20-1
CDR3 protein: CSVTDRGQPQHF
CDR3 DNA: TGCAGTGTCACCGACAGGGGTCAGCCCCAGCATTTT

clone size: -
J gene: TRBJ2-1
D gene: -
V gene: TRBV12-3/TRBV12-4
CDR3 protein: CASTPKAGPTSYNEQFF
CDR3 DNA: TGTGCCAGCACCCCGAAGGCAGGCCCGACCTCCTACAATGAGCAGTTCTTC

clone size: few
J gene: TRBJ2-7
D gene: -
V gene: TRBV20-1
CDR3 protein: CSASRGGYEQYF
CDR3 DNA: TGCAGTGCTAGCCGAGGGGGGTACGAGCAGTACTTC

clone size: -
J gene: TRBJ2-1
D gene: TRBD2
V gene: TRBV5-4
CDR3 protein: CASSLVTSGSNEQFF
CDR3 DNA: TGTGCCAGCAGCTTGGTCACTAGCGGGAGTAATGAGCAGTTCTTC

clone size: -
J gene: TRBJ2-2
D gene: -
V gene: TRBV13
CDR3 protein: CASSGRTANTGELFF
CDR3 DNA: TGTGCCAGCAGCGGGCGGACAGCGAACACCGGGGAGCTGTTTTTT

clone size: -
J gene: TRBJ2-1
D gene: TRBD2
V gene: TRBV7-2
CDR3 protein: CASSLWGAGGGEQFF
CDR3 DNA: TGTGCCAGCAGCTTGTGGGGTGCGGGAGGAGGGGAGCAGTTCTTC

clone size: few
J gene: TRBJ2-3
D gene: -
V gene: TRBV18
CDR3 protein: CASSPLEAGPSTDTQYF
CDR3 DNA: TGTGCCAGCTCACCACTGGAGGCAGGACCTAGCACAGATACGCAGTATTTT

clone size: -
J gene: TRBJ1-2
D gene: -
V gene: TRBV5-5
CDR3 protein: CASSLGRGGYGYTF
CDR3 DNA: TGTGCCAGCAGCCTCGGCAGGGGAGGCTATGGCTACACCTTC